This T cell receptor beta chain was observed in a study of T cell responses to AZD1222 COVID-19 vaccine. Study-level results: Without day 14 samples, only post-peak T cell repertoires were studied. Seropositivity was recorded at baseline in only a handful of AZD1222 recipients. With two AZD1222 doses given, Spike-specific TCR breadth and depth both rose.

To note about this clone: Its antigen is not identified.

This CDR3 region has 13 residues. The V end was cut by 3 bases, the J end by 7 bases, with 11 bases between. Germline V CDR1 and CDR2: KGHSH, LQKENI. Assay used: immunoSEQ multiplex PCR; TCRdb lists only in-frame clones, some missing. The table has about 120,000 clones, approximately 90% seen once. The chain uses TRBV18 and TRBJ2-3; D ambiguous. The sample consisted of peripheral blood, taken on day 0 of AZD1222 vaccination. The TCR sequence derives from an adult in good health. The CDR3 DNA sequence: TGTGCCAGCTCACCCACGGAAGGAAATACGCAGTATTTT. Translating gives CASSPTEGNTQYF.